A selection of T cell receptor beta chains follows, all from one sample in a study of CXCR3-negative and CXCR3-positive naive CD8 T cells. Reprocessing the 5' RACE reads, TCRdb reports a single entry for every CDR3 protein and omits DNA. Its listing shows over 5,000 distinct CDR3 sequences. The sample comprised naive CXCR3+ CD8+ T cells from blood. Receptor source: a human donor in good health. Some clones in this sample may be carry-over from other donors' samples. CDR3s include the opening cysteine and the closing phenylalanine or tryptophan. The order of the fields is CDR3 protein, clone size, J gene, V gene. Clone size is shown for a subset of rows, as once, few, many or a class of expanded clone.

CASSLVQGPYEAFF | . | TRBJ1-1 | TRBV7-9
CASSHLVVQEGTEAFF | . | TRBJ1-1 | TRBV5-1
CASSPILGGTYEQYF | medium-sized | TRBJ2-7 | TRBV7-2
CSVEGGLLAGVGDTQYF | medium-sized | TRBJ2-3 | TRBV29-1
CASSWTDQETQYF | . | TRBJ2-5 | TRBV7-9
CASSPGLADTDTQYF | medium-sized | TRBJ2-3 | TRBV7-3
CASSRTGANYNEQFF | . | TRBJ2-1 | TRBV18
CASSLVVGDSSYNEQFF | . | TRBJ2-1 | TRBV11-2
CAISDRQQLMNTEAFF | . | TRBJ1-1 | TRBV10-3
CASSDTGSYGYTF | . | TRBJ1-2 | TRBV10-1
CSVDSGTKAYNEQFF | . | TRBJ2-1 | TRBV29-1
CSVETTSYNEQFF | . | TRBJ2-1 | TRBV29-1
CSVELAGGQETQYF | medium-sized | TRBJ2-5 | TRBV29-1
CASSQGRLDTQYF | medium-sized | TRBJ2-3 | TRBV11-2
CASSARAGGGPYEQYF | . | TRBJ2-7 | TRBV9